This passage covers 28 T cell receptor beta chains from one sample sequenced in a study of blood T cell repertoires in COVID-19 (dated by TCRdb to 2019 to 2021). Library creation used the immunoSEQ multiplex PCR assay. Held by TCRdb, this immuneACCESS table contains in-frame sequences only and omits some clones. Under half of the omission traces to an unresolved V gene where checked; the cause of the rest is unknown. The sample yields approximately 170,000 clones; approximately 89% were counted once. The top ten constitute approximately 3.5% of the sample. Sequencing input: peripheral blood. These TCRs come from a man in his 70s with acute or convalescent COVID-19.

The chain recombines TRBV23-1 with TRBJ1-3; D ambiguous. TRBV23-1 is an ORF; its function is uncertain. This CDR3 is built from 14 residues. CDR3 loop: CLGCFSKTGNTIYF. The CDR3 DNA sequence: TGCCTAGGATGTTTCTCTAAAACTGGAAACACCATATATTTT.

This chain uses TRBV19 with TRBJ2-1; possible D gene TRBD1, 5 bases. The CDR3 is 16 residues long. Germline V gene lookup returns CDR1 LNHDA and CDR2 SQIVND (reference sequence). The V end was cut by 5 bases, the J end by 6 bases, with 20 bases between. Here the CDR3 DNA reads TGTGCCAGTAGTCCTCGGACAATTTTAATCCTCAATGAGCAGTTCTTC. As protein: CASSPRTILILNEQFF.

The rearrangement links TRBV25-1 to TRBJ1-2; possibly TRBD1 for D (5 bases). This CDR3 has 11 amino acids. V dropped 4 bases and J dropped 7 bases, with 7 bases sitting between them. Germline assignment: CDR1 MGHDK and CDR2 SYGVNS. Written as DNA, the CDR3 is TGTGCCAGCAGTGGGGGGGTTGGCTACACCTTC. Translation: CASSGGVGYTF.

The gene calls are TRBV5-4 and TRBJ2-5; TRBD2 agrees at 12 bases. The CDR3 runs 16 residues. Trimming at V came to 4 bases and at J to 3 bases, leaving 7 bases not matched to a gene. Germline V gene lookup returns CDR1 SGHNT and CDR2 YYREEE (reference sequence). For the CDR3, the DNA is TGTGCCAGCAGCCCGGGGACTAGCGGGTTAAAAGAGACCCAGTACTTC. Its translation is CASSPGTSGLKETQYF.

This chain links TRBV21-1 with TRBJ2-7; the table names TRBD1, a call not compared with the DNA. TRBV21-1 is classified as a pseudogene. The CDR3 has 21 amino acids. CDR3 sequence: CASSRGGFVADLIFFPYEQYF. CDR3 nucleotide sequence: TGTGCCAGCAGCAGAGGGGGCTTCGTAGCGGATTTAATATTTTTTCCCTACGAGCAGTACTTC.

V is TRBV7-9 and J is TRBJ2-5; TRBD2 agrees at 8 bases. The CDR3 loop spans 17 amino acids. V trimming: 1 base; J trimming: 0 bases; junction bases outside the gene matches: 7. Germline CDR1 is SEHNR and CDR2 is FQNEAQ (reference sequence). CDR3: CASSLGLAGWYQETQYF. In nucleotides, the CDR3 is TGTGCCAGCAGCTTAGGCCTAGCGGGTTGGTACCAAGAGACCCAGTACTTC.

The rearrangement links TRBV13 to TRBJ2-1, with D perhaps TRBD2 (6 bases). Germline lookup yields CDR1 PRHDT and CDR2 FYEKMQ (reference sequence). V was cut by 8 bases and J by 3 bases, with 11 bases left in between. CDR3 length: 13 residues. CDR3 amino acids: CASAVGGYNEQFF. The CDR3 DNA follows: TGTGCCAGCGCGGTGGGGGGCTACAATGAGCAGTTCTTC.

This clone was seen only once. The rearrangement joins TRBV23-1 to TRBJ2-1; D remains ambiguous. TRBV23-1 is placed among ORFs of uncertain function. This CDR3 has 13 residues. V lost 1 base and J 6 bases, leaving 7 bases between the germline ends. The CDR3 here is CASSQLRGNEQFF. CDR3 sequence (DNA): TGCGCCAGCAGTCAATTGAGAGGCAATGAGCAGTTCTTC.

The chain uses TRBV5-5 and TRBJ1-2, with D perhaps matching TRBD1 (5 bases). This CDR3 has 14 amino acids. Trimming shortened V by 3 bases and J by 1 base, and 10 bases separated the two germline ends. Germline CDR1 is SGHKS and CDR2 is YYEKEE (reference sequence). The CDR3 region has the DNA TGTGCCAGCAGCTCAGGGCCCGGTAACTATGGCTACACCTTC. Residues: CASSSGPGNYGYTF.

The gene calls are TRBV29-1 and TRBJ1-1, with TRBD1 identical over 7 bases. The CDR3 is 14 residues long. Germline V gene lookup returns CDR1 SQVTM and CDR2 ANQGSEA. The ends lost 7 bases at V and 5 bases at J; junction bases unmatched: 13. CDR3 amino acids: CSADGGGGETEAFF. In DNA form, the CDR3 reads TGCAGCGCAGACGGCGGAGGGGGCGAGACTGAAGCTTTCTTT.

The chain carries TRBV28 and TRBJ1-4; D might be TRBD1 (5 bases). Between the trimmed V and J ends, which lost 3 bases and 10 bases, there was a span of 15 bases. The CDR3 contains 14 residues. Germline V lookup: CDR1 MDHEN, CDR2 SYDVKM. The CDR3 is CASSFASPGGKLFF. CDR3 nucleotides: TGTGCCAGCAGTTTCGCCAGCCCCGGGGGAAAACTGTTTTTT.

This clone was counted a single time. J is TRBJ2-3 and V is TRBV3-1 (or the pseudogene TRBV3-2), with 8 bases fitting TRBD1. The CDR3 contains 15 residues. From germline, CDR1 is LGHDT and CDR2 YNNKEL (reference sequence). With 6 bases clipped from V and 5 bases from J, the junction kept 10 bases outside the gene matches. The chain's CDR3 is CASRPRQGRGDTQYF. CDR3 bases: TGTGCCAGCAGACCCAGACAGGGGCGGGGAGATACGCAGTATTTT.

The J gene is TRBJ2-3, the V gene TRBV2; D might be TRBD1 (6 bases). V shed 6 bases and J shed 3 bases, with 7 bases lying between them. The length of the CDR3 is 12 residues. Germline V gene lookup returns CDR1 SNHLY and CDR2 FYNNEI. The CDR3 nucleotides read TGTGCCAGCAGGACAGGTACAGATACGCAGTATTTT. Amino acid sequence: CASRTGTDTQYF. The full variable domain, completed using reference TRBV2 and TRBJ2-3, is EPEVTQTPSHQVTQMGQEVILRCVPISNHLYFYWYRQILGQKVEFLVSFYNNEISEKSEIFDDQFSVERPDGSNFTLKIRSTKLEDSAMYFCASRTGTDTQYFGPGTRLTVL.

This chain connects TRBV5-1 to TRBJ2-2, with TRBD2 identical over 12 bases. Germline V gives CDR1 SGHRS, CDR2 YFSETQ. Trimming took 1 base from V and 7 from J; bases not matched to a gene: 11. The CDR3 spans 18 residues. The DNA for the CDR3 is TGCGCCAGCAGCTTGACTAGCGGGGGGCCGAGAGCTGGCGGGGAGCTGTTTTTT. Amino acids: CASSLTSGGPRAGGELFF.

This rearrangement joins TRBV7-2 to TRBJ2-2, with D uncertain. From germline, CDR1 is SGHTA and CDR2 FQGNSA. CDR3 length: 14 residues. Between the trimmed V and J ends, which lost 1 base and 1 base, there was a span of 4 bases. The CDR3 protein is CASSLGRNTGELFF. For the CDR3, the DNA is TGTGCCAGCAGCTTAGGCAGGAACACCGGGGAGCTGTTTTTT.

The chain uses TRBV2 and TRBJ2-5, with 9 bases aligning to TRBD1. The CDR3 is 14 amino acids. The V and J ends lost 7 bases and 4 bases, in that order; junction bases with no gene match: 7. Germline V gene data show CDR1 as SNHLY and CDR2 as FYNNEI. CDR3 in DNA: TGTGCCAGCAAGATGACAGGGGGTGGAGAGACCCAGTACTTC. This codes for CASKMTGGGETQYF.

The V call is TRBV6-6, the J call TRBJ1-2, with TRBD1 matching over 7 bases. Germline CDR1 and CDR2: MNHNY and SVGAGI (reference sequence). The CDR3 sequence is 16 residues long. Unmatched junction bases numbered 11, after V lost 7 bases and J lost 0 bases. This CDR3 is CASILDGQATNYGYTF. Here the CDR3 DNA reads TGTGCCAGCATCCTAGACGGACAGGCCACTAACTATGGCTACACCTTC.

The chain combines TRBV6-5 with TRBJ2-7, with a possible D match to TRBD2 (6 bases). The V end was cut by 5 bases, the J end by 3 bases, with 14 bases between. The CDR3 has 14 residues. Germline V CDR1 and CDR2: MNHEY, SVGAGI. CDR3 protein: CASSRDFSGYEQYF. The CDR3 region has the DNA TGTGCCAGCAGTCGGGACTTCTCAGGCTACGAGCAGTACTTC.

The rearrangement links TRBV27 to TRBJ2-3, with TRBD2 identical over 12 bases. The CDR3 has 14 amino acids. Trimming cost V 6 bases and J 7 bases; bases outside gene matches: 5. Germline assignment: CDR1 MNHEY and CDR2 SMNVEV (reference sequence). This CDR3 reads CASSPGLAGNTQYF. The CDR3 region has the DNA TGTGCCAGCAGCCCCGGACTAGCGGGAAATACGCAGTATTTT.

The genes are TRBV5-1 and TRBJ1-1, with TRBD1 identical over 9 bases. The CDR3 covers 14 residues. Germline trimming cut 4 bases from V and 3 bases from J; bases unmatched to any gene: 4. Germline V gives CDR1 SGHRS, CDR2 YFSETQ. CDR3 nucleotides: TGCGCCAGCAGCCCCGGGACAGGGTACACTGAAGCTTTCTTT. Protein sequence: CASSPGTGYTEAFF.

This chain uses TRBV18 with TRBJ1-1; tentative D call: TRBD1 (5 bases). The CDR3 has 15 amino acids. Germline assignment: CDR1 KGHSH and CDR2 LQKENI. Between the trimmed V and J ends, which lost 6 bases and 1 base, there was a span of 15 bases. This CDR3 is CASSLRGNRNTEAFF. The DNA of the CDR3 is TGTGCCAGCTCCCTAAGGGGAAACAGGAACACTGAAGCTTTCTTT.

The gene calls are TRBV7-2 and TRBJ2-2, with 8 bases fitting TRBD1. Germline V gene lookup returns CDR1 SGHTA and CDR2 FQGNSA. This CDR3 comprises 17 residues. J was trimmed by 2 bases and V by 1 base; bases with no gene match: 6. Here the CDR3 reads CASSLEGDRSNTGELFF. CDR3 DNA: TGTGCCAGCAGCTTAGAAGGGGACAGGAGCAACACCGGGGAGCTGTTTTTT.

The chain combines TRBV30 with TRBJ2-1; 8 nucleotides agree with TRBD2. J gave up 8 bases and V 4 bases, and 4 bases lay outside the gene matches. Germline V gene data show CDR1 as GTSNPN and CDR2 as SVGIG (reference sequence). The CDR3 has 12 amino acids. The CDR3: CAWTTGRDEQFF. DNA of the CDR3: TGTGCCTGGACCACCGGGAGGGATGAGCAGTTCTTC.

This chain uses TRBV5-6 with TRBJ2-3, with a possible D match to TRBD2 (6 bases). From germline, CDR1 is SGHDT and CDR2 YYEEEE. The CDR3 loop spans 18 amino acids. V was pared by 4 bases and J by 0 bases, with 21 bases between. CDR3 nucleotide sequence: TGTGCCAGCAGCCTACGACGGGGACGGGGGACTAGCACAGATACGCAGTATTTT. Translation gives CASSLRRGRGTSTDTQYF.

The chain recombines TRBV7-2 with TRBJ1-6, with D perhaps matching TRBD1 (6 bases). V was clipped by 1 base and J by 10 bases, with 20 bases between them. Germline V gives CDR1 SGHTA, CDR2 FQGNSA. The CDR3 covers 17 residues. The chain's CDR3 is CASSLGWGRGRGSPLHF. As DNA, the CDR3 is TGTGCCAGCAGCTTAGGGTGGGGCAGGGGAAGGGGATCACCCCTCCACTTT.

This sequence joins TRBV6-2 or TRBV6-3 and TRBJ1-5, with D uncertain. This CDR3 is built from 14 residues. CDR1 is MNHEY, CDR2 SVGEGT, per germline. V was shortened by 4 bases and J by 3 bases, with 10 bases between the two germline ends. In DNA, the CDR3 is TGTGCCAGCAGTTCAGGTCCGAACAATCAGCCCCAGCATTTT. Its translation: CASSSGPNNQPQHF.

This CDR3 is CASSQAGGRRDQPQHF. CDR3 sequence (DNA): TGTGCCAGCAGCCAAGCCGGGGGGCGAAGGGATCAGCCCCAGCATTTT. The chain recombines TRBV4-2 with TRBJ1-5, with D tentatively TRBD1 (6 bases). With 1 base removed from V and 5 bases from J, the gap between germline ends came to 15 bases. The CDR3 sequence is 16 residues long. CDR1 is LGHNA and CDR2 is YNFKEQ in the germline V gene.

The V call is TRBV7-2, the J call TRBJ2-2; weak D call: TRBD1 (6 bases). The V end lost 6 bases, the J end lost 7 bases, and 18 bases lay between the germline ends. The CDR3 consists of 15 residues. CDR1 and CDR2 (germline): SGHTA, FQGNSA. In nucleotides, the CDR3 is TGTGCCAGCAGTCCCCGACAGGTGGGGAGCGGGGAGCTGTTTTTT. Amino acid sequence: CASSPRQVGSGELFF.